The T cell receptor (beta chain) under discussion was sequenced for a study of regulatory dendritic cells for organ transplantation (dated by TCRdb to about 2017). Background on the whole study: Sorted naive and memory CD4+ and CD8+ T cells had their TCRbeta repertoires sequenced both before and after allostimulation with either regulatory or mature dendritic cells. Paper-wide results and their limitations: Naive CD4+ and CD8+ T cells showed highly diverse repertoires, whereas memory cells were less diverse and memory CD8+ cells were the most oligoclonal. Among the resting subsets, memory CD8+ T cells contained the most alloreactive TCR clonotypes. In both subjects, allostimulation led to expansion of memory CD8+ clones, though the expansion induced by regulatory dendritic cells appeared to be more limited than that induced by mature dendritic cells. Only a couple of subjects were sequenced, and the authors noted considerable between-individual heterogeneity in the alloreactive memory CD8+ T cell pool.

Of note for this clone: No antigen is known for it. No clone much larger than this one lies a single base away; base qualities are absent.

The junction shows trimming of 1 base on V and 0 bases on J, plus 16 bases between the germline ends. CDR1 and CDR2, looked up from the germline V gene, are SQVTM and ANQGSEA. Its CDR3 holds 17 amino acids, cysteine through phenylalanine. Of all the DNA, just the CDR3 is kept, 51 bases in frame from base 1. A multiplexed two-step PCR with Vbeta-specific forward primers and Jbeta-specific reverse primers was used to amplify the TCRbeta CDR3 regions. TCRbeta libraries were sequenced on an Illumina instrument through the immunoSEQ service. The original methods were these. V, D and J genes were assigned using IMGT annotation, and counts were corrected for multiplex PCR bias using synthetic CDR3 analogues. In the immunoSEQ Analyzer, repertoire clonality was calculated as one minus the normalized Shannon entropy. Clonal expansion was defined by Fisher's exact test with Benjamini-Hochberg false discovery rate control, using two-tailed P<0.01. Held by TCRdb, this immuneACCESS table contains in-frame sequences only and omits some clones. Under half of the omission traces to an unresolved V gene where checked; the cause of the rest is unknown. Clone size and V and J calls were adopted from that table, with D and trimming inferred from the DNA. This sample lists more than 35,000 clones; 80% to 95% were detected once. The ten top clones hold around 0.11% of the sample.

Naive T cells were sorted as CD45RA+ and memory T cells as CD45RO+ CD4+ or CD8+ cells by FACS. The T cells used for TCR sequencing were obtained from a couple of healthy control subjects. Sorted T cell subsets that were not stimulated were used as baseline controls for the mixed lymphocyte reactions. The Qiagen DNeasy Blood & Tissue Kit was used for extraction of genomic DNA. Sequenced: naive CD8+ T cells from blood. The cell subset or site label on this specimen signifies: CD45RA+ naive T cells. This receptor was identified in a human donor in good health. The chain is encoded by TRBV29-1 joined to TRBJ2-1; TRBD2 could be the D gene, as 5 bases match. Here is the DNA: TGCAGCGTTGAAGGGGCCCTCGGTGGGAGCTCCTACAATGAGCAGTTCTTC. It codes for CSVEGALGGSSYNEQFF.